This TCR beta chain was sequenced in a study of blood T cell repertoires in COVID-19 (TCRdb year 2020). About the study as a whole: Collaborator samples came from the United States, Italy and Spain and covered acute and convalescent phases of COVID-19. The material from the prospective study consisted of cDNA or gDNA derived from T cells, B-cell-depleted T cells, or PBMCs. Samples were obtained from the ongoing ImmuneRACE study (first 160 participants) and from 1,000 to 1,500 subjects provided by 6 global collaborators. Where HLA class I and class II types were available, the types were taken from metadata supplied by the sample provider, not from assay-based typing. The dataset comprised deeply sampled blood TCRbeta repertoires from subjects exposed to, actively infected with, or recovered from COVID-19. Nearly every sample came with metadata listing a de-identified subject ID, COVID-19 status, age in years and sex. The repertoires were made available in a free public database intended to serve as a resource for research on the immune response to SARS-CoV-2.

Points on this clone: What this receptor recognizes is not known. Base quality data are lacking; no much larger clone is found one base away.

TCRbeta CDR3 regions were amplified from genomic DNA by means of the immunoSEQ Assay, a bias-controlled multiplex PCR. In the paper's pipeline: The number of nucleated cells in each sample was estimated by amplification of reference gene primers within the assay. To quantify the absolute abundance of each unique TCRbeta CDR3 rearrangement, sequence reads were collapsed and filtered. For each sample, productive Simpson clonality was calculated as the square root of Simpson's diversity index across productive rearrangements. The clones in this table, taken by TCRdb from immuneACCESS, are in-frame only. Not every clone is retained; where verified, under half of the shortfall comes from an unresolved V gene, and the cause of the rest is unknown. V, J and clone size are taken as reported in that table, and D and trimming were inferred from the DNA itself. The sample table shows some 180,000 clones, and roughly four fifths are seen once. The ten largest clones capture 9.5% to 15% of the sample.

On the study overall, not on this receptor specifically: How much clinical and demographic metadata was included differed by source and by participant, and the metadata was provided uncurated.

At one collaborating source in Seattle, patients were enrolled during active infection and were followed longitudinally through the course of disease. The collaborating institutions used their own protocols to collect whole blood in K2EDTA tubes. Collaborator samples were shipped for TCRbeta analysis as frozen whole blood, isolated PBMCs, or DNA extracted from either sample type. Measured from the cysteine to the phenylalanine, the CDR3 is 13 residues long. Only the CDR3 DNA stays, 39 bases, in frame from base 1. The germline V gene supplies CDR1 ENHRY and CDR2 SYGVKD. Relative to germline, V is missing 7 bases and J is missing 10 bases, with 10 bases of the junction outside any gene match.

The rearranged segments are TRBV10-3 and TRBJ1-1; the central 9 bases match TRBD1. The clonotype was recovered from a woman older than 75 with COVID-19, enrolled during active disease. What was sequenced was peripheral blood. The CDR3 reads CAITPGQGIGAFF. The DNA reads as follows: TGTGCCATCACCCCGGGACAGGGTATAGGAGCTTTCTTT.